The clone carrying this T cell receptor (beta chain) was counted ten times or more. What it binds is unknown. Nobody among the patients had been given any treatment before thyroid surgery. Per the germline V gene, CDR1 is LNHDA and CDR2 is SQIVND (reference sequence). This CDR3 contains 13 residues. The germline V and J ends were trimmed by 5 bases and 4 bases, with 11 bases remaining between them. This specimen belongs to a study of metastatic and nonmetastatic thyroid tumors. Overall study context: A comparison of repertoires was made across blood and tumor or nodule tissue from malignant and benign thyroid patients.

Overall study findings and caveats: Significantly higher TCR beta diversity was reportedly seen in malignant thyroid tumors than benign nodules, in blood and tumor.

Study processing details: What underpinned the distant-metastasis classifier for papillary thyroid cancer was the set of CDR3 differences across clinicopathological groups. TCRdb reprocessed the PCR reads via MiXCR. TCRdb's processing, not the study's, gives the V and J calls here. The table lists 15,000 to 20,000 clones, about 13% of them singletons. J is TRBJ1-1 and V is TRBV19; D is unclear. This clonotype was obtained from a female donor with papillary thyroid cancer or a benign thyroid nodule (not recorded which). Some clones in this sample may be carry-over from other donors' samples. Sample: blood. Here the CDR3 DNA reads TGTGCCAGTAGTTTTCAGGCGCCCACTGAAGCTTTCTTT. Amino acids: CASSFQAPTEAFF. The variable domain in full, completed from reference TRBV19 and TRBJ1-1, reads DGGITQSPKYLFRKEGQNVTLSCEQNLNHDAMYWYRQDPGQGLRLIYYSQIVNDFQKGDIAEGYSVSREKKESFPLTVTSAQKNPTAFYLCASSFQAPTEAFFGQGTRLTVV.